Sequencing of this T cell receptor (beta chain) was carried out in a study of CD8 T cells in cerebrospinal fluid in Alzheimer's disease. The CDR3 spans 16 residues. In germline, CDR1 is SGHDT, CDR2 YYEEEE. 10X single-cell V(D)J and 5' gene-expression libraries profiled CSF cells. TCRdb reprocessed the 10x single-cell sequencing reads; each CDR3 protein has one entry and no DNA is given. The repertoire shows some 740 distinct CDR3 sequences; the top ten hold approximately 20%. The chain is built from TRBV5-6 and TRBJ1-1; without DNA, the TCRdb call of TRBD1 cannot be checked. This TCR came from a human donor in good health. Material for sequencing was cerebrospinal fluid. The CDR3 region is CASSRGTGGMNTEAFF.